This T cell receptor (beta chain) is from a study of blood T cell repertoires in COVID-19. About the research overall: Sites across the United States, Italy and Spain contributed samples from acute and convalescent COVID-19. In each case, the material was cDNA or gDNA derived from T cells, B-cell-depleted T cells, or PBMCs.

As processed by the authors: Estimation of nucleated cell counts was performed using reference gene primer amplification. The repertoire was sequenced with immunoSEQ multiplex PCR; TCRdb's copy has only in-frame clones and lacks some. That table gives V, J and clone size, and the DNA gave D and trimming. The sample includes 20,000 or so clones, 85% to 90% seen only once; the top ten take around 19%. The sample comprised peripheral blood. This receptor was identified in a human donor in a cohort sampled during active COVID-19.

The CDR3 DNA reads as TGCGCCAGCAGCTTGGCCACGCCCGGGGATACGCAGTATTTT. As protein: CASSLATPGDTQYF. The rearrangement joins TRBV5-1 to TRBJ2-3; no reliable D call. The CDR3 is 14 residues long. Germline-derived CDR1 and CDR2 are SGHRS and YFSETQ. V gave up 0 bases and J gave up 6 bases, with 11 bases separating them.